This T cell receptor (beta chain) was sequenced for a study of cytomegalovirus exposure and HLA in healthy donors. Study results and limitations: As a later analysis revealed, the rate of TCR association differed by HLA locus, with DRB1 most and HLA-C fewest. Among donors in an Asian-associated ancestry cluster, a later analysis reportedly found fewer N-insertions than the roughly 700-donor mean. CMV serostatus was the only immune exposure information that was available. The authors assumed roughly uniform sequencing depth across donors for presence/absence analyses.

PCR involved 60 Vbeta and 13 Jbeta primers. The repertoire was sequenced with immunoSEQ multiplex PCR; TCRdb's copy has only in-frame clones and lacks some. This table has some 120,000 clones, over 60% appearing once. As regards this clone: Its antigen remains unidentified.

V trimming: 6 bases; J trimming: 2 bases; junction bases outside the gene matches: 6. The germline V gene has CDR1 MNHEY and CDR2 SMNVEV (reference sequence). The CDR3 consists of 15 residues. The origin of this receptor is a young woman in good health and CMV-seropositive. The chain couples TRBV27 to TRBJ1-2; TRBD1 matches 10 bases. Sequenced: PBMCs. The CDR3 here is CASRSGQGGNYGYTF. In nucleotides, the CDR3 is TGTGCCAGCAGGTCCGGACAGGGGGGCAACTATGGCTACACCTTC.